The next 22 T cell receptor beta chains were all read from a single sample in a study of cytomegalovirus exposure and HLA in healthy donors. The study ran its PCR with 60 Vbeta and 13 Jbeta primers. The table came from immunoSEQ multiplex PCR; TCRdb's copy has only in-frame clones and leaves some out. The table includes under 200,000 clones, 55% to 65% detected once. Material: PBMCs. The receptors come from a man aged 35 to 55 in good health and CMV-seronegative.

The chain joins TRBV9 to TRBJ2-3; 9 bases align to TRBD2. Germline values: CDR1 SGDLS, CDR2 YYNGEE. The junction had 7 bases not matched to a gene; V was cut back by 0 bases and J by 5 bases. The CDR3 length is 16 residues. The CDR3 nucleotides read TGTGCCAGCAGCGTAGCGGTAGCGGGAGTGGGAGATACGCAGTATTTT. Translation gives CASSVAVAGVGDTQYF.

The chain joins TRBV7-3 to TRBJ2-1; 10 bases are shared with TRBD2. In germline, CDR1 is SGHTA, CDR2 FQGTGA. V dropped 3 bases and J dropped 7; count of bases not matched to a gene: 9. CDR3 size: 16 residues. Here the CDR3 reads CASSLRASGSGNEQFF. The CDR3 DNA reads as TGTGCCAGCAGCTTGAGGGCTAGCGGGAGTGGTAATGAGCAGTTCTTC. The full variable domain, its missing parts supplied by reference TRBV7-3 and TRBJ2-1, is GAGVSQTPSNKVTEKGKYVELRCDPISGHTALYWYRQSLGQGPEFLIYFQGTGAADDSGLPNDRFFAVRPEGSVSTLKIQRTERGDSAVYLCASSLRASGSGNEQFFGPGTRLTVL.

This clone was observed once. This chain uses TRBV2 with TRBJ2-1; D perhaps matches TRBD2 (5 bases). With 3 bases removed from V and 4 bases from J, the gap between germline ends came to 13 bases. This CDR3 is 15 amino acids long. Germline CDR1 SNHLY, CDR2 FYNNEI. CDR3 DNA: TGTGCCAGCAGTGAGTCCCGGGAATCATACAATGAGCAGTTCTTC. Its translation: CASSESRESYNEQFF.

The rearrangement uses TRBV29-1 and TRBJ1-1; 7 bases align to TRBD1. Unmatched junction bases numbered 13, after V lost 5 bases and J lost 7 bases. The CDR3 has 14 residues. Germline V gene lookup returns CDR1 SQVTM and CDR2 ANQGSEA. The CDR3 bases are TGCAGCGTTTCACGAGACAGGGAGTCAAATGAAGCTTTCTTT. Its protein product is CSVSRDRESNEAFF. Variable domain in full (rest from reference TRBV29-1 and TRBJ1-1): SAVISQKPSRDICQRGTSLTIQCQVDSQVTMMFWYRQQPGQSLTLIATANQGSEATYESGFVIDKFPISRPNLTFSTLTVSNMSPEDSSIYLCSVSRDRESNEAFFGQGTRLTVV.

This clone was recorded a few times. The V gene is TRBV6-1, the J gene TRBJ2-1; perhaps TRBD2 as D (7 bases). Germline CDR1 reads MNHNS; CDR2 reads SASEGT. With 6 bases removed from V and 5 bases from J, the gap between germline ends came to 17 bases. The CDR3 runs 15 residues. The CDR3 nucleotides are TGTGCCAGCAGGGGGGCGGGAGAGCCCCACAATGAGCAGTTCTTC. As protein: CASRGAGEPHNEQFF.

This clone was observed a single time. The chain joins TRBV6-1 to TRBJ2-5, with 7 bases lining up with TRBD2. The J segment lost 2 bases and the V segment lost 0 bases, leaving 6 bases of the junction unmatched. The CDR3 consists of 16 residues. From germline, CDR1 is MNHNS and CDR2 SASEGT. The CDR3 reads CASSEALGGGQETQYF. In DNA form, the CDR3 reads TGTGCCAGCAGTGAAGCGCTGGGGGGAGGGCAAGAGACCCAGTACTTC.

This clone occurred a few times. V and J are TRBV4-1 and TRBJ1-1, with a tentative D call TRBD1 (6 bases). This CDR3 is built from 14 residues. Trimming stripped 4 bases from V and 1 base from J, with 10 bases between. Germline V CDR1 and CDR2: MGHRA, YSYEKL. The CDR3 DNA is TGCGCCAGCAGCCGCACAGGGACGAACACTGAAGCTTTCTTT. Protein sequence: CASSRTGTNTEAFF.

The chain is built from TRBV7-3 and TRBJ2-6; D possibly corresponds to TRBD1 (5 bases). V lost 11 bases and J lost 0, with 20 bases in between. CDR3 length equals 17 residues. Germline V gene data show CDR1 as SGHTA and CDR2 as FQGTGA. The DNA for the CDR3 is TGTGCCCCCCTGTTAGGGGAAGACTTCTCTGGGGCCAACGTCCTGACTTTC. It specifies CAPLLGEDFSGANVLTF. Looking up the rest from reference TRBV7-3 and TRBJ2-6 gives the full variable domain: GAGVSQTPSNKVTEKGKYVELRCDPISGHTALYWYRQSLGQGPEFLIYFQGTGAADDSGLPNDRFFAVRPEGSVSTLKIQRTERGDSAVYLCAPLLGEDFSGANVLTFGAGSRLTVL.

This chain connects TRBV5-8 to TRBJ2-3; 8 bases map to TRBD1. The germline gives CDR1 SGHTS, CDR2 YDEGEE. The junction had 10 bases not matched to a gene; V was cut back by 4 bases and J by 3 bases. This CDR3 has 16 residues. CDR3 region: CASSGDRKERTDTQYF. Here the CDR3 DNA reads TGTGCCAGCAGCGGGGACAGGAAGGAGCGGACAGATACGCAGTATTTT. Full variable domain (rest looked up from reference TRBV5-8 and TRBJ2-3): EAGVTQSPTHLIKTRGQQATLRCSPISGHTSVYWYQQALGLGLQFLLWYDEGEERNRGNFPPRFSGRQFPNYSSELNVNALELEDSALYLCASSGDRKERTDTQYFGPGTRLTVL.

V usage is TRBV15 and J usage is TRBJ1-4; 8 positions agree with TRBD1. The CDR3 consists of 19 residues. CDR1 is LNHNV and CDR2 is YYDKDF in the germline V gene (reference sequence). J was trimmed by 0 bases and V by 0 bases; bases with no gene match: 9. CDR3 bases: TGTGCCACCAGCAGAGATCTCGGACAGGGAGTCGCAACTAATGAAAAACTGTTTTTT. Protein: CATSRDLGQGVATNEKLFF.

The V and J genes are TRBV11-2 and TRBJ2-7; D gene unclear. The J call is uncertain, as TRBJ2-5 better fits the DNA end. This CDR3 is built from 14 residues. Looked up from germline, CDR1 is SGHAT and CDR2 is FQNNGV. The chain's CDR3 is CASSLARYQETQYF. DNA for the CDR3: TGTGCCAGCAGCTTAGCGAGGTACCAAGAGACCCAGTACTTC.

The rearrangement links TRBV7-9 to TRBJ2-1; 10 nucleotides agree with TRBD2. Germline V gene data show CDR1 as SEHNR and CDR2 as FQNEAQ (reference sequence). This CDR3 contains 15 residues. The V segment lost 4 bases and the J segment 4 bases; nucleotides outside the gene matches: 4. CDR3 sequence reads: CASSSTSGPYNEQFF. The CDR3 DNA reads as TGTGCCAGCAGCTCGACTAGCGGGCCATACAATGAGCAGTTCTTC.

On this clone: An end of the junction differs from the germline gene, which may be a read error. The chain has TRBV5-1 and TRBJ1-1; 10 nucleotides match TRBD1. In germline, CDR1 is SGHRS, CDR2 YFSETQ. The CDR3 spans 14 residues. DNA of the CDR3: TGCGCCAGCACCTTGACAGGGGGCTTAACTGAAGCTTTCTTT. It codes for CASTLTGGLTEAFF.

This clone was observed a few times. The J gene is TRBJ2-1, the V gene TRBV5-1; perhaps TRBD1 as D (5 bases). V dropped 1 base and J dropped 0 bases, with 11 bases sitting between them. The CDR3 covers 16 residues. CDR1 and CDR2 (germline): SGHRS, YFSETQ. The chain's CDR3 is CASSLTGGSSYNEQFF. In DNA, the CDR3 is TGCGCCAGCAGCTTGACAGGCGGTAGCTCCTACAATGAGCAGTTCTTC.

V usage is TRBV18 and J usage is TRBJ1-1; perhaps TRBD1 as D (5 bases). V was trimmed by 0 bases and J by 1 base, leaving 9 bases between them. Germline CDR1 KGHSH, CDR2 LQKENI. The CDR3 loop spans 15 amino acids. The CDR3 nucleotides read TGTGCCAGCTCACCACCGCAGGGTCAGAACACTGAAGCTTTCTTT. Protein: CASSPPQGQNTEAFF.

This clone was observed a few times. The chain has TRBV5-4 and TRBJ2-2; D possibly corresponds to TRBD1 (6 bases). The V gene lost 2 bases and the J gene lost 5 bases, with 7 bases spanning the gap. This CDR3 contains 13 residues. Germline CDR1 and CDR2: SGHNT and YYREEE (reference sequence). The CDR3 sequence: CASSFTGTGELFF. The CDR3 region has the DNA TGTGCCAGCAGCTTCACAGGGACCGGGGAGCTGTTTTTT.

A single count supports this clone. The V call is TRBV29-1, the J call TRBJ2-6, with D perhaps matching TRBD1 (5 bases). Germline V gives CDR1 SQVTM, CDR2 ANQGSEA. V dropped 7 bases and J dropped 0 bases, with 13 bases sitting between them. This CDR3 spans 15 amino acids. CDR3 bases: TGCAGCGCAAGAATGGGGCTCTCTGGGGCCAACGTCCTGACTTTC. Protein: CSARMGLSGANVLTF.

J is TRBJ2-1 and V is TRBV4-3, with 10 positions matching TRBD2. Germline V gene sequence: CDR1 LGHNA, CDR2 YSLEER. The CDR3 runs to 14 residues. V shed 1 base, J shed 10 bases, and the junction held 4 bases outside the gene matches. This CDR3 reads CASSQGLTSGEQFF. In DNA form, the CDR3 reads TGCGCCAGCAGCCAAGGCTTGACTAGCGGGGAGCAGTTCTTC.

This clone was observed a single time. The chain joins TRBV28 to TRBJ1-2, with a tentative D call TRBD1 (5 bases). CDR1 and CDR2 from the germline V gene are MDHEN and SYDVKM. V shed 3 bases and J shed 7 bases, with 15 bases lying between them. The length of the CDR3 is 14 residues. The CDR3 region is CASSLVQGIAGYTF. In DNA, the CDR3 is TGTGCCAGCAGTTTGGTCCAGGGAATTGCTGGCTACACCTTC.

This chain links TRBV11-2 with TRBJ1-1; D not resolved. The CDR3 has 11 amino acids. CDR1 is SGHAT and CDR2 is FQNNGV in the germline V gene. The V and J ends lost 1 base and 7 bases respectively, with 4 bases between them. CDR3 protein: CASSLVDEAFF. The CDR3 DNA follows: TGTGCCAGCAGCTTAGTAGATGAAGCTTTCTTT.

The V gene is TRBV4-2, the J gene TRBJ2-7; 7 bases align to TRBD2. V lost 0 bases and J lost 1; bases outside the gene matches: 6. Germline-derived CDR1 and CDR2 are LGHNA and YNFKEQ. The CDR3 length is 16 residues. CDR3 protein: CASSQDVGGPSYEQYF. The CDR3 coding sequence is TGTGCCAGCAGCCAAGATGTGGGAGGGCCTTCCTACGAGCAGTACTTC.

The V call is TRBV19, the J call TRBJ1-5, with 8 bases aligning to TRBD1. Trimming removed 9 bases from V and 6 bases from J; junction bases left unmatched: 19. Germline-derived CDR1 and CDR2 are LNHDA and SQIVND (reference sequence). CDR3 size: 17 residues. CDR3 loop: CASSAQGARWVGQPQHF. CDR3 bases: TGTGCCAGCTCGGCGCAGGGGGCGAGGTGGGTAGGTCAGCCCCAGCATTTT.